The 24 T cell receptor beta chains listed next were all sequenced from one sample in a study of blood T cell repertoires in COVID-19. Method: immunoSEQ multiplex PCR; TCRdb's copy keeps in-frame clones and lacks some. The sample comprises 260,000 or so clones, roughly 89% of which are singletons, and 2.6% rests with the top ten. The sample taken for sequencing was PBMCs or T cells enriched from blood (not recorded which). Receptors were obtained from a woman in her 30s with acute COVID-19.

This chain connects TRBV5-4 to TRBJ2-1, with 7 bases identical to TRBD1. The CDR3 extends over 16 amino acids. Germline V gene sequence: CDR1 SGHNT, CDR2 YYREEE (reference sequence). V shed 4 bases and J 0 bases; nucleotides not matched to a gene: 7. The CDR3 sequence is CASSPGTAHSYNEQFF. CDR3 DNA sequence: TGTGCCAGCAGCCCAGGGACAGCCCACTCCTACAATGAGCAGTTCTTC.

This chain links TRBV19 with TRBJ1-5, with 8 nucleotides matching TRBD1. This CDR3 comprises 15 residues. The germline V gene encodes CDR1 LNHDA and CDR2 SQIVND (reference sequence). The V gene end was trimmed by 6 bases and the J gene end by 3 bases; junction bases not matched to a gene: 7. The DNA for the CDR3 is TGTGCCAGTAGCCTCCGGGGACAGGTCAATCAGCCCCAGCATTTT. This gives the protein CASSLRGQVNQPQHF.

The genes are TRBV6-4 and TRBJ1-5, with D maybe TRBD1 (5 bases). This CDR3 has 15 amino acids. Trimming cost V 6 bases and J 5 bases, with 17 bases left between them. Germline CDR1 MRHNA, CDR2 SNTAGT. The CDR3 region has the DNA TGTGCCAGCAGAAGGCCCCGGCGGGGCGATCAGCCCCAGCATTTT. It encodes CASRRPRRGDQPQHF.

The V and J genes are TRBV7-9 and TRBJ1-6; possible D gene TRBD1, 5 bases. Germline CDR1 reads SEHNR; CDR2 reads FQNEAQ (reference sequence). Trimming removed 5 bases from V and 3 bases from J, with 14 bases in between. The CDR3 has 16 residues. The chain's CDR3 is CASSLNTGDYNSPLHF. For the CDR3, the DNA is TGTGCCAGCAGCCTAAATACAGGAGACTATAATTCACCCCTCCACTTT.

This chain links TRBV2 with TRBJ1-1, with 9 bases matching TRBD1. This CDR3 region has 17 residues. From germline, CDR1 is SNHLY and CDR2 FYNNEI. The V gene end was trimmed by 4 bases and the J gene end by 5 bases; junction bases not matched to a gene: 14. The CDR3 nucleotides are TGTGCCAGCAGTGCAACCGAGAGGGACAGGGTAGATACTGAAGCTTTCTTT. Translated, it gives CASSATERDRVDTEAFF.

Remarks on this clone: This same CDR3 is encoded by further DNA sequences in the sample. This sequence joins TRBV7-2 and TRBJ1-3; D remains ambiguous. The germline CDR1 and CDR2 sequences are SGHTA and FQGNSA. CDR3 length: 13 residues. Trimming removed 4 bases from V and 1 base from J, with 5 bases in between. Here the CDR3 reads CASSSESGNTIYF. Written as DNA, the CDR3 is TGTGCCAGCAGCTCAGAATCTGGAAACACCATATATTTT. The full variable domain, rest sourced from reference TRBV7-2 and TRBJ1-3, is GAGVSQSPSNKVTEKGKDVELRCDPISGHTALYWYRQSLGQGLEFLIYFQGNSAPDKSGLPSDRFSAERTGGSVSTLTIQRTQQEDSAVYLCASSSESGNTIYFGEGSWLTVV.

The genes are TRBV29-1 and TRBJ1-1; D gene unclear. Trimming cost V 5 bases and J 2 bases, with 15 bases left between them. The CDR3 length is 14 residues. CDR1 SQVTM and CDR2 ANQGSEA come from the germline V gene. CDR3 DNA sequence: TGCAGCGTTCAGATCTGGGCCAGAAACACTGAAGCTTTCTTT. Translated: CSVQIWARNTEAFF.

J is TRBJ1-1 and V is TRBV4-1; D gene uncertain. Germline CDR1 reads MGHRA; CDR2 reads YSYEKL. The CDR3 is 15 residues long. Trimming took 1 base from V and 0 from J, leaving 9 bases between them. DNA for the CDR3: TGCGCCAGCAGCCAAGGGAGGGAAATGAACACTGAAGCTTTCTTT. Protein sequence: CASSQGREMNTEAFF.

The chain combines TRBV10-2 with TRBJ2-3; 7 bases agree with TRBD2. Germline values: CDR1 WSHSY, CDR2 SAAADI. V dropped 10 bases and J dropped 5; count of bases not matched to a gene: 6. The CDR3 spans 12 residues. CDR3 bases: TGCGCCACCGCGGGAGCCAGAGATACGCAGTATTTT. Translated: CATAGARDTQYF.

The chain is built from TRBV6-5 and TRBJ2-2, with 10 bases fitting TRBD1. With 7 bases clipped from V and 3 bases from J, the junction kept 2 bases outside the gene matches. The CDR3 totals 14 residues. Per germline, CDR1 MNHEY and CDR2 SVGAGI. The CDR3 sequence: CASMGTGDTGELFF. The CDR3 bases are TGTGCCAGCATGGGGACAGGGGACACCGGGGAGCTGTTTTTT.

This rearrangement joins TRBV29-1 to TRBJ2-7; D is undetermined. The germline V gene encodes CDR1 SQVTM and CDR2 ANQGSEA. CDR3 length equals 11 residues. V lost 1 base and J lost 3, with 4 bases in between. The CDR3: CSVEVNYEQYF. CDR3 sequence (DNA): TGCAGCGTTGAAGTAAACTACGAGCAGTACTTC.

This chain joins TRBV11-2 and TRBJ1-4, with a tentative D call TRBD1 (5 bases). CDR1 SGHAT and CDR2 FQNNGV come from the germline V gene. Trimming stripped 4 bases from V and 7 bases from J, with 19 bases between. The CDR3 contains 16 residues. CDR3 loop: CASSSPLGRWGEKLFF. CDR3 DNA sequence: TGTGCCAGCAGCTCTCCCCTGGGGCGATGGGGTGAAAAACTGTTTTTT.

V is TRBV27 and J is TRBJ2-7, with 10 bases that match TRBD1. This CDR3 spans 15 amino acids. V gave up 5 bases and J gave up 7 bases; unmatched junction bases: 11. Germline V gene sequence: CDR1 MNHEY, CDR2 SMNVEV (reference sequence). CDR3 sequence: CASSPTTGGLFEQYF. CDR3 bases: TGTGCCAGCAGTCCTACGACAGGGGGCCTGTTTGAGCAGTACTTC.

This chain joins TRBV30 and TRBJ1-5; no clear D gene. The V gene's germline CDR1 is GTSNPN and CDR2 SVGIG (reference sequence). The CDR3 is made up of 13 amino acids. V shed 2 bases and J shed 4 bases, with 9 bases lying between them. The DNA of the CDR3 is TGTGCCTGGAGTTTTGGAGGGAATCAGCCCCAGCATTTT. Protein product: CAWSFGGNQPQHF.

V usage is TRBV15 and J usage is TRBJ1-5; D unresolved. The germline V gene encodes CDR1 LNHNV and CDR2 YYDKDF (reference sequence). This CDR3 has 13 amino acids. Trimming took off 7 bases at V and 6 bases at J, with 13 bases between the two ends. CDR3: CATTDGTGQPQHF. The CDR3, as DNA: TGTGCCACCACAGACGGAACGGGTCAGCCCCAGCATTTT.

This sequence joins TRBV5-4 and TRBJ1-2; D is perhaps TRBD1 (6 bases). V was shortened by 2 bases and J by 9 bases, with 17 bases between the two germline ends. The CDR3 runs 14 residues. Per germline, CDR1 SGHNT and CDR2 YYREEE (reference sequence). The CDR3 reads CASSFRGGLYRYTF. In nucleotides, the CDR3 is TGTGCCAGCAGCTTTCGGGGGGGGCTTTATCGCTACACCTTC.

The chain is built from TRBV3-1 (or the pseudogene TRBV3-2) and TRBJ1-1; D might be TRBD1 (5 bases). Germline-derived CDR1 and CDR2 are LGHDT and YNNKEL (reference sequence). V was trimmed by 3 bases and J by 0 bases, leaving 8 bases between them. The CDR3 extends over 14 amino acids. DNA for the CDR3: TGTGCCAGCAGCCAGGGACTCCTGAACACTGAAGCTTTCTTT. This encodes CASSQGLLNTEAFF.

The J gene is TRBJ2-1, the V gene TRBV2; 7 positions agree with TRBD1. V lost 6 bases and J lost 7; bases outside the gene matches: 9. Germline CDR1 and CDR2: SNHLY and FYNNEI. This CDR3 is 14 amino acids long. This CDR3 is CASRAGQGVNEQFF. In DNA, the CDR3 is TGTGCCAGCAGGGCTGGCCAGGGGGTAAATGAGCAGTTCTTC. Supplemented by reference TRBV2 and TRBJ2-1, the full variable domain reads EPEVTQTPSHQVTQMGQEVILRCVPISNHLYFYWYRQILGQKVEFLVSFYNNEISEKSEIFDDQFSVERPDGSNFTLKIRSTKLEDSAMYFCASRAGQGVNEQFFGPGTRLTVL.

The chain recombines TRBV5-1 with TRBJ2-7; the match to TRBD1 covers 7 bases. CDR1 is SGHRS and CDR2 is YFSETQ in the germline V gene. Germline trimming cut 2 bases from V and 5 bases from J; bases unmatched to any gene: 4. The CDR3 spans 13 residues. The CDR3 reads CASSFLGQDEQYF. As DNA, the CDR3 is TGCGCCAGCAGCTTCCTTGGACAGGACGAGCAGTACTTC.

As regards this clone: At the DNA level, this CDR3 is encoded by other sequences in the same sample as well. The rearrangement joins TRBV18 to TRBJ1-3, with TRBD1 matching over 7 bases. J gave up 2 bases and V 6 bases, and 4 bases lay outside the gene matches. CDR3 length: 14 amino acids. Germline CDR1 KGHSH, CDR2 LQKENI. CDR3 amino acids: CASSPDRAGNTIYF. The CDR3 nucleotides are TGTGCCAGCTCGCCTGACAGGGCTGGAAACACCATATATTTT. Looking up the rest from reference TRBV18 and TRBJ1-3 gives the full variable domain: NAGVMQNPRHLVRRRGQEARLRCSPMKGHSHVYWYRQLPEEGLKFMVYLQKENIIDESGMPKERFSAEFPKEGPSILRIQQVVRGDSAAYFCASSPDRAGNTIYFGEGSWLTVV.

This chain uses TRBV15 with TRBJ1-5, with unresolved D. The CDR3 length is 13 residues. V lost 5 bases and J 9 bases, leaving 14 bases between the germline ends. The germline V gene encodes CDR1 LNHNV and CDR2 YYDKDF (reference sequence). CDR3 DNA: TGTGCCACCAGCTCCGGAGCCGAGAGGCCCCAGCATTTT. It specifies CATSSGAERPQHF.

This chain uses TRBV25-1 with TRBJ2-5, with D tentatively TRBD1 (5 bases). The CDR3 is 13 amino acids. V shed 7 bases and J shed 7 bases, with 16 bases lying between them. The germline V gene has CDR1 MGHDK and CDR2 SYGVNS. The chain's CDR3 is CASKAQATGTQYF. The DNA for the CDR3 is TGTGCCAGCAAGGCACAGGCGACTGGGACCCAGTACTTC.

This clone was seen a handful of times. The chain carries TRBV5-4 and TRBJ1-6; 9 positions agree with TRBD1. V shed 4 bases, J shed 8 bases, and the junction held 10 bases outside the gene matches. The germline CDR1 and CDR2 sequences are SGHNT and YYREEE (reference sequence). The length of the CDR3 is 16 residues. The CDR3: CASSAPGQGNDSPLHF. The CDR3 DNA is TGTGCCAGCAGCGCACCGGGACAGGGTAACGATTCACCCCTCCACTTT.

Comments on this clone: At one boundary the junction diverges from the germline segment, which might be a read error. J is TRBJ2-2 and V is TRBV7-7, with D tentatively TRBD2 (5 bases). Germline CDR1 is SSHAT and CDR2 is FNYEAQ (reference sequence). CDR3 length equals 15 residues. In DNA form, the CDR3 reads TGTGCTAGCAGCTTACGGCCGGGGTACACCGGGGAGCTGTTTTTT. This gives the protein CASSLRPGYTGELFF.